This T cell receptor (beta chain) was sequenced for a study of cytomegalovirus exposure and HLA in healthy donors. V lost 8 bases, J lost 6 bases, and 9 bases lay in between. Germline V gene lookup returns CDR1 DFQATT and CDR2 SNEGSKA (reference sequence). CDR3 size: 10 residues. Produced via immunoSEQ multiplex PCR; TCRdb's table is partial and in-frame only. This table has approximately 70,000 clones, roughly 92% appearing once. This clone came up once. The sample consisted of PBMCs. The chain couples TRBV20-1 to TRBJ2-3; D perhaps matches TRBD2 (5 bases). This TCR was sampled from a woman between 18 and 29 years old in good health and CMV-seronegative. CDR3 protein: CSPWRDTQYF. CDR3 coding DNA: TGCAGTCCGTGGAGGGATACGCAGTATTTT.